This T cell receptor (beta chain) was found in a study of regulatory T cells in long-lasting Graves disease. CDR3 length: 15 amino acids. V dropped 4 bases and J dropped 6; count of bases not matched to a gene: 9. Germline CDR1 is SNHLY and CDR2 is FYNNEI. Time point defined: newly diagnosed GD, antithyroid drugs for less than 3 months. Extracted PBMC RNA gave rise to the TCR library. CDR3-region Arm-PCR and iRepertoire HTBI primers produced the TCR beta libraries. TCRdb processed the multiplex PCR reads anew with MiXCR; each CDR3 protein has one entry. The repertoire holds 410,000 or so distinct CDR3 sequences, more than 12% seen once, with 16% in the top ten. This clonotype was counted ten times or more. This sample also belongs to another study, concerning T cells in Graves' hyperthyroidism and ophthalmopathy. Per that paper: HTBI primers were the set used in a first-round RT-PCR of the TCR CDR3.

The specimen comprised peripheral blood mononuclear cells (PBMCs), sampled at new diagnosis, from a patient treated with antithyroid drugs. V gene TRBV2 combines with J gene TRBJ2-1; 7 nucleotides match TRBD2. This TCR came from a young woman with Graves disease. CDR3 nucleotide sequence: TGTGCCAGCAGTGTTTTAGCGGGTTTGCGCAATGAGCAGTTCTTC. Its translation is CASSVLAGLRNEQFF.